This TCR beta chain was captured in a study of blood T cell repertoires in COVID-19. Overall study context: Some COVID-19 samples were acute and others convalescent; all came from the United States, Italy and Spain. The analysed material was cDNA or gDNA that came from T cells, B-cell-depleted T cells, or PBMCs.

The CDR3 is 11 residues long. The V and J ends lost 4 bases and 10 bases respectively, with 9 bases between them. Authors' processing steps: Amplification of reference gene primers was used by the study to estimate nucleated cell counts. Produced via immunoSEQ multiplex PCR; TCRdb's table is partial and in-frame only. V, J and clone size were drawn from that table, and D and trimming were deduced from the DNA. This table holds about 45,000 clones, approximately 85% found once. This receptor was taken from a woman over 75 with acute or convalescent COVID-19. The chain carries TRBV12-3 or TRBV12-4 and TRBJ2-3, with a possible D match to TRBD1 (5 bases). Sequencing input: peripheral blood. In DNA, the CDR3 is TGTGCCAGCAGTTCTCTAGGGGCGCAGTATTTT. Encoded protein: CASSSLGAQYF.